This passage covers 3 T cell receptor beta chains from one sample sequenced in a study of blood T cells in healthy people across ages. A second PCR, run for roughly 7 to 11 cycles, used a sample-barcoded 5' primer plus a J-beta primer mix. TCRdb reanalysed the 5' RACE reads using MiXCR and keeps one entry per CDR3 protein. The repertoire has around 990,000 distinct CDR3 sequences, 30% to 40% of them found once; the top ten carry 13%. Sequencing was done on a sample of blood. The receptors were sampled from a man younger than 35 in good health.

About this clonotype itself: A read error may account for a junction end that differs from germline. This chain connects TRBV5-1 to TRBJ1-1, with 7 positions matching TRBD1. The CDR3 is 15 amino acids. The germline V gene has CDR1 SGHRS and CDR2 YFSETQ. CDR3 in amino acids: CASSLAGTGAGETFF. As DNA, the CDR3 is TGCGCCAGCAGCTTGGCCGGAACAGGGGCAGGTGAAACTTTCTTT.

The chain has TRBV14 and TRBJ2-4; TRBD2 matches 7 bases. Per the germline V gene, CDR1 is SGHDN and CDR2 is FVKESK. Trimming took 0 bases from V and 13 from J; bases not matched to a gene: 18. The CDR3 is 17 amino acids. The DNA for the CDR3 is TGTGCCAGCAGCCAAGATTGGGGAGGGTTCTCCTACAATGAGCAGTACTTC. This gives the protein CASSQDWGGFSYNEQYF.

The table lists this clonotype with many counts. The rearrangement joins TRBV7-2 to TRBJ2-7; tentatively, D is TRBD1 (5 bases). This CDR3 contains 14 residues. Trimming pared 3 bases from V and 3 bases from J, leaving 12 bases between. Germline loops: CDR1 SGHTA, CDR2 FQGNSA. CDR3 sequence: CASSFRQISYEQYF. CDR3 nucleotides: TGTGCCAGCAGCTTCCGACAGATAAGCTACGAGCAGTACTTC.